The clone carrying this T cell receptor (beta chain) was counted a few times. The sample originates from a study of shared clonotypes between healthy human individuals. Study donors comprised healthy, HIV-negative adults devoid of recent acute infection or vaccination. The germline V and J ends were trimmed by 6 bases and 4 bases, with 15 bases remaining between them. The germline V gene has CDR1 LNHDA and CDR2 SQIVND (reference sequence). This CDR3 is 14 amino acids long. Sequenced by immunoSEQ multiplex PCR; TCRdb stores in-frame clones only, minus some. The sample yields approximately 980,000 clones, around 80% seen once.

This clonotype was obtained from a man between 18 and 29 years old in good health. Sequenced input: memory CD4+ T cells sorted from blood. Documented subset: CD45RA-negative fraction. The rearrangement joins TRBV19 to TRBJ1-2; maybe TRBD1 (6 bases). CDR3 nucleotide sequence: TGTGCCAGTAGCCAATCCGGAGGGGGCTATGGCTACACCTTC. It translates to CASSQSGGGYGYTF.